One T cell receptor beta chain is described in this entry. CDR1 is SGHDT, CDR2 YYEEEE, per germline. The CDR3 spans 14 residues. V lost 4 bases and J 5 bases, leaving 15 bases between the germline ends. This record comes from a study of blood T cell repertoires in COVID-19. Across the whole study: Some COVID-19 samples were acute and others convalescent; all came from the United States, Italy and Spain. The analysed material was cDNA or gDNA that came from T cells, B-cell-depleted T cells, or PBMCs.

Seattle patient enrollment occurred during active infection, with longitudinal follow-up thereafter. How the authors handled the data: Estimation of nucleated cell counts relied on the amplification of reference gene primers. Only in-frame clones appear in the TCRdb table, and some are missing; sequencing was by immunoSEQ multiplex PCR. The DNA gave D and trimming, while V, J and clone size come from that table. The data show about 250,000 clones, about 87% seen once. Sample: peripheral blood. This sequence joins TRBV5-6 and TRBJ1-1, with no clear D. This sequence originates from a woman aged 25 to 39 with COVID-19, enrolled during active disease. CDR3 coding DNA: TGTGCCAGCAGCGTCTTTAACAGCGGGACTGAAGCTTTCTTT. The encoded protein is CASSVFNSGTEAFF.